This T cell receptor beta chain derives from a study of T-cell reconstitution after alpha-beta-depleted transplantation in children. This clonotype was counted ten times or more. Its specificity is not known. A TCRbeta library incorporating unique molecular identifiers was prepared. TCRdb ran MiXCR on the PCR reads and lists one entry per CDR3 protein. This sample has roughly 30,000 distinct CDR3 sequences, with 5.5% to 7% found just once. The V gene's germline CDR1 is SEHNR and CDR2 FQNEAQ (reference sequence). The V gene lost 0 bases and the J gene lost 0 bases, with 5 bases spanning the gap. The CDR3 runs 14 residues. The study, taken as a whole, reports: Several hundred expanded graft clones reportedly supplied alpha-beta T cells about two months after transplant. Among T cells one year after transplant, newly produced cells accounted for most counts and diversity. The origin of high day-60 TCRbeta diversity in some patients lay in surviving recipient T cells and thymic progenitors.

The TCR was taken from a child under two years old who had a stem cell transplant for acute myeloid leukemia, so the T cells may come from the graft donor. This chain joins TRBV7-9 and TRBJ1-1; D uncertain. The material was peripheral blood, obtained 60 days after TCRalphabeta/CD19-depleted stem cell transplant. CDR3 loop: CASSLARLNTEAFF. CDR3 sequence (DNA): TGTGCCAGCAGCTTAGCACGGTTGAACACTGAAGCTTTCTTT.